One T cell receptor beta chain is described in this entry. Original processing methods: Amplification of reference gene primers provided the estimated nucleated cell counts. Profiled with immunoSEQ multiplex PCR; TCRdb holds only in-frame clones, not every one. The DNA was the basis for D and trimming; V, J and clone size are from that table. The sample lists around 140,000 clones, 81% seen once, with over 7.5% in the top ten. The CDR3 has 14 amino acids. The V gene end was trimmed by 1 base and the J gene end by 5 bases; junction bases not matched to a gene: 2. From germline, CDR1 is SGHVS and CDR2 FQNEAQ. The sample belongs to a study of blood T cell repertoires in COVID-19. Study-wide context: Samples taken during acute and convalescent COVID-19 were collected in the United States, Italy and Spain. The cDNA or gDNA used as material had been derived from T cells, B-cell-depleted T cells, or PBMCs.

The TCR was taken from a woman aged 55-69 years with active or convalescent COVID-19. The sequenced sample was peripheral blood. The chain recombines TRBV7-8 with TRBJ2-1, with 7 bases fitting TRBD1. In DNA, the CDR3 is TGTGCCAGCAGCTTAGGGACAGGCAACAATGAGCAGTTCTTC. Encoded protein: CASSLGTGNNEQFF.